This is a list of T cell receptor beta chains from one sample in a study of T cell responses to AZD1222 COVID-19 vaccine. Measured with immunoSEQ multiplex PCR; TCRdb has only the in-frame clones, and not every one. Here the sample spans 150,000 to 200,000 clones, 92% being singletons. This specimen was peripheral blood, taken 28 days after the second AZD1222 dose. These receptors all come from an adult who received the AZD1222 COVID-19 vaccine. The CDR3 runs from the conserved cysteine through the conserved F or W. D genes are given only for firm matches. Expanded clones are given a class, and other clones once, few, many or no size at all.

J: TRBJ1-6; length: 14; size: .; D: .; V: TRBV10-3; CDR3: CAISGRQGHSPLHF; DNA: TGTGCCATCAGTGGAAGGCAGGGCCATTCACCCCTCCACTTT
J: TRBJ2-5; length: 15; size: .; D: .; V: TRBV4-1; CDR3: CASSQVEWAGETQYF; DNA: TGCGCCAGCAGCCAAGTGGAATGGGCAGGGGAGACCCAGTACTTC
J: TRBJ2-1; length: 16; size: .; D: TRBD2; V: TRBV4-1; CDR3: CASSQPTSRSYNEQFF; DNA: TGCGCCAGCAGCCAGCCGACTAGCAGGTCCTACAATGAGCAGTTCTTC
J: TRBJ1-1; length: 15; size: once; D: .; V: TRBV18; CDR3: CASSPVSWERTEAFF; DNA: TGTGCCAGCTCACCGGTTTCCTGGGAGAGGACTGAAGCTTTCTTT
J: TRBJ1-3; length: 14; size: .; D: .; V: TRBV14; CDR3: CASSTGRPGNTIYF; DNA: TGTGCCAGCAGCACCGGCCGGCCTGGAAACACCATATATTTT
J: TRBJ2-1; length: 14; size: .; D: TRBD1; V: TRBV11-1; CDR3: CASSLLQGENEQFF; DNA: TGTGCCAGCAGCTTGTTGCAGGGGGAAAATGAGCAGTTCTTC
J: TRBJ2-3; length: 14; size: .; D: .; V: TRBV14; CDR3: CASSHSGSPDTQYF; DNA: TGTGCCAGCAGTCACTCAGGTAGCCCCGATACGCAGTATTTT
J: TRBJ1-4; length: 16; size: .; D: .; V: TRBV7-9; CDR3: CASSPPPSATNEKLFF; DNA: TGTGCCAGCAGCCCACCCCCCTCTGCAACTAATGAAAAACTGTTTTTT
J: TRBJ2-3; length: 13; size: .; D: TRBD2; V: TRBV30; CDR3: CAWSGGGSGTQYF; DNA: TGTGCCTGGAGTGGGGGGGGTTCAGGTACGCAGTATTTT
J: TRBJ2-7; length: 17; size: .; D: .; V: TRBV4-2; CDR3: CASSQDPGRFPLGEQYF; DNA: TGTGCCAGCAGCCAAGATCCAGGGCGTTTTCCCTTGGGCGAGCAGTACTTC
J: TRBJ1-6; length: 13; size: .; D: .; V: TRBV28; CDR3: CASRPRESAPLHF; DNA: TGTGCCAGCAGGCCTAGGGAGTCGGCACCCCTCCACTTT
J: TRBJ2-3; length: 15; size: .; D: .; V: TRBV5-1; CDR3: CASSLETGSTDTQYF; DNA: TGCGCCAGCAGCTTGGAAACAGGAAGCACAGATACGCAGTATTTT
J: TRBJ1-4; length: 13; size: .; D: .; V: TRBV7-3; CDR3: CASSQLPNEKLFF; DNA: TGTGCCAGCAGCCAATTGCCCAATGAAAAACTGTTTTTT
J: TRBJ2-5; length: 18; size: .; D: .; V: TRBV4-1; CDR3: CASSQPLNPQGSSGTQYF; DNA: TGCGCCAGCAGCCAACCTCTAAACCCCCAGGGCTCCAGTGGGACCCAGTACTTC
J: TRBJ1-1; length: 12; size: .; D: .; V: TRBV12-3/TRBV12-4; CDR3: CASSFGQLEAFF; DNA: TGTGCCAGCAGTTTCGGGCAGCTTGAAGCTTTCTTT
J: TRBJ2-7; length: 14; size: once; D: .; V: TRBV5-1; CDR3: CASSSPQPPHEQYF; DNA: TGCGCCAGCAGCTCCCCCCAGCCCCCCCACGAGCAGTACTTC